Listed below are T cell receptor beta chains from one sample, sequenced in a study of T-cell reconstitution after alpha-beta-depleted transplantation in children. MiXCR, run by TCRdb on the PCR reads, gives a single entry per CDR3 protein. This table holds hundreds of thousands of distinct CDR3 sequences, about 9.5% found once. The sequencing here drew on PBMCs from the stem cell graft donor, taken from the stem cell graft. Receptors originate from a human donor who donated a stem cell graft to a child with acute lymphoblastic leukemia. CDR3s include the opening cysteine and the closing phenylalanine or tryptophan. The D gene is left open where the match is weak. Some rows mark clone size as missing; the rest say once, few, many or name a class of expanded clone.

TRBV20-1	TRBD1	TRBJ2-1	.	TGCAGTGCGCCCCTGGGGGACAGGTACAATGAGCAGTTCTTC	CSAPLGDRYNEQFF
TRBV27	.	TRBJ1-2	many	TGTGCCAGCAGTCCGTATAACTATGGCTACACCTTC	CASSPYNYGYTF
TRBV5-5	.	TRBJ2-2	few	TGTGCCAGCAGCCTGGGGGACACATACGCCGGGGAGCTGTTTTTT	CASSLGDTYAGELFF
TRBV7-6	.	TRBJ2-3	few	TGTGCCAGCAGCTTAGCGGGCAGGGGTAGAACAGATACGCAGTATTTT	CASSLAGRGRTDTQYF
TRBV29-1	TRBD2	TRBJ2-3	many	TGCAGCGCCGTTCCCTTCCAGCGGGGCGCTCCTGGGTTAATAGATACGCAGTATTTT	CSAVPFQRGAPGLIDTQYF
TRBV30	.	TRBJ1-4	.	TGTGCCTGGAGCGACGGCAGGGATGAAAAACTGTTTTTT	CAWSDGRDEKLFF
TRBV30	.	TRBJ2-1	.	TGTGCCTGGAGGCCGGACAGCGAGCAGTTCTTC	CAWRPDSEQFF
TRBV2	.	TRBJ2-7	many	TGTGCCAGCAGTGAGCGATCGGAGGTACCGTACTTC	CASSERSEVPYF
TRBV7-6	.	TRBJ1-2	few	TGTGCCAGCAGCTCGGCGAGGCTCGACTACACCTTC	CASSSARLDYTF
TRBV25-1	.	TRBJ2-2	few	TGTGCCAGCAGTGAAGGTGGGCAGGTCAGGACCGGGGAGCTGTTTTTT	CASSEGGQVRTGELFF